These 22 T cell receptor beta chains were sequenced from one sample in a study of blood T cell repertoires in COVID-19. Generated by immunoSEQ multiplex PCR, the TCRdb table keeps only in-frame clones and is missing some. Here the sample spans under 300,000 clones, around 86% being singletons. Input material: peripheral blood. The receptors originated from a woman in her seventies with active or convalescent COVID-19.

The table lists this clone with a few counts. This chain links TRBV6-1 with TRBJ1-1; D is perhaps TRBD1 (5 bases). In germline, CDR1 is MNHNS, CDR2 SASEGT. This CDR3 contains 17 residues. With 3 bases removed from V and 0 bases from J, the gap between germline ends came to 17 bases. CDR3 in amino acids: CASSDRAVVRMNTEAFF. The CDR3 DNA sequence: TGTGCCAGCAGTGACAGGGCGGTTGTCCGAATGAACACTGAAGCTTTCTTT.

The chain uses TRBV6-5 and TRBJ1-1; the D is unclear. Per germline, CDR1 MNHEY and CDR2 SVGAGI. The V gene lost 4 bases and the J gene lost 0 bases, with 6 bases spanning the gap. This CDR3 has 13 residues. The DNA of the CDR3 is TGTGCCAGCAGTTGGGAGTTGAACACTGAAGCTTTCTTT. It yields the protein CASSWELNTEAFF.

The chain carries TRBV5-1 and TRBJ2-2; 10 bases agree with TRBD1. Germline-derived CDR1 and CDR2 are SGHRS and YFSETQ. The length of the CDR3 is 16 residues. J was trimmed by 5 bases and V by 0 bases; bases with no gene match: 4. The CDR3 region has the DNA TGCGCCAGCAGCTTGGCGACAGGGGGCTGGACCGGGGAGCTGTTTTTT. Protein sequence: CASSLATGGWTGELFF.

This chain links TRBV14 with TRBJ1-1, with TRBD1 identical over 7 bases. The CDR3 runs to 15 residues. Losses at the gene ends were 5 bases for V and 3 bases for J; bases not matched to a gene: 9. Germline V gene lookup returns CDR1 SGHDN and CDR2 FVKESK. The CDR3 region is CASSSLTGMYTEAFF. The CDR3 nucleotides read TGTGCCAGCAGCTCCCTGACAGGGATGTACACTGAAGCTTTCTTT.

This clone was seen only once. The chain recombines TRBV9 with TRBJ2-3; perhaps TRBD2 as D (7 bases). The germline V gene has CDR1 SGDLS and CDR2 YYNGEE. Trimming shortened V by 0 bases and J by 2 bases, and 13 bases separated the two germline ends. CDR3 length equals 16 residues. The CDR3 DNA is TGTGCCAGCAGCGTAGGTCCGGGGGGCAACACAGATACGCAGTATTTT. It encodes CASSVGPGGNTDTQYF.

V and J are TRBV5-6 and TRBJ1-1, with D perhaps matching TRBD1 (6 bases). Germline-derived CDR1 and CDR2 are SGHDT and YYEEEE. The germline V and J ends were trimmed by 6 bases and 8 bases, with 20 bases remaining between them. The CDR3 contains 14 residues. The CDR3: CASTLVGAGKEAFF. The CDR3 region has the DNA TGTGCCAGCACCCTTGTGGGGGCCGGGAAGGAAGCTTTCTTT.

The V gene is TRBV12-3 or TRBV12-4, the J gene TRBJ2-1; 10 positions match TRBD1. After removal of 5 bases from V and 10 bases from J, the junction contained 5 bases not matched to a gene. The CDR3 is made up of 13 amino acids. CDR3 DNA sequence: TGTGCCAGCAGTCTAAGGACAGGGGGGGAGCAGTTCTTC. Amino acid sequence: CASSLRTGGEQFF.

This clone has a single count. The CDR3 DNA reads TGTGCCACCAGTGAACCGGGACTAAATCAGCCCCAGCATTTT. Protein sequence: CATSEPGLNQPQHF. This rearrangement joins TRBV24-1 to TRBJ1-5, with D perhaps matching TRBD1 (5 bases). The CDR3 covers 14 residues. V gave up 4 bases and J gave up 4 bases, with 10 bases separating them. Per germline, CDR1 KGHDR and CDR2 SFDVKD.

The CDR3 region has the DNA TGTGCCAGCAGTTTAAGGTCAGGGAATCAGCCCCAGCATTTT. Translation: CASSLRSGNQPQHF. The chain uses TRBV27 and TRBJ1-5, with a weak D call TRBD1 (5 bases). CDR1 MNHEY and CDR2 SMNVEV come from the germline V gene (reference sequence). The CDR3 totals 14 residues. V shed 2 bases and J shed 4 bases, with 9 bases lying between them.

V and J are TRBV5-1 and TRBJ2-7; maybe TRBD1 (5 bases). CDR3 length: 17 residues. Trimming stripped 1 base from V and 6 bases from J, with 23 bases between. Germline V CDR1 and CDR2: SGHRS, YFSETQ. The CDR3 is CASSLSGLFAQSPEQYF. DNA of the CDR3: TGCGCCAGCAGCTTGTCAGGGTTGTTCGCCCAGTCCCCCGAGCAGTACTTC.

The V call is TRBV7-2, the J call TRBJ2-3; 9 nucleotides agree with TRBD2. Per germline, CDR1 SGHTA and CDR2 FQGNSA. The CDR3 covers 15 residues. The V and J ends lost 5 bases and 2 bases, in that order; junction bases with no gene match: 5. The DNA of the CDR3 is TGTGCCAGCAGCCCAAGCGGGGGGATCACAGATACGCAGTATTTT. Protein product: CASSPSGGITDTQYF.

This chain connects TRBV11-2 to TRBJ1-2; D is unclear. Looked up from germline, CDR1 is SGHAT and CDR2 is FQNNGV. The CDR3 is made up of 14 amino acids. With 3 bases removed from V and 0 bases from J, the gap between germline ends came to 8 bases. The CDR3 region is CASSFSGSNYGYTF. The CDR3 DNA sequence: TGTGCCAGCAGCTTTTCCGGGTCTAACTATGGCTACACCTTC.

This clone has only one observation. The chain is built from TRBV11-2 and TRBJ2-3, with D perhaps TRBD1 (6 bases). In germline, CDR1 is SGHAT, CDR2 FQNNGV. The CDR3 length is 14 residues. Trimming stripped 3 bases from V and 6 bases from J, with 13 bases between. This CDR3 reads CASSLGRGPDTQYF. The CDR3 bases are TGTGCCAGCAGCTTGGGCAGGGGACCTGATACGCAGTATTTT.

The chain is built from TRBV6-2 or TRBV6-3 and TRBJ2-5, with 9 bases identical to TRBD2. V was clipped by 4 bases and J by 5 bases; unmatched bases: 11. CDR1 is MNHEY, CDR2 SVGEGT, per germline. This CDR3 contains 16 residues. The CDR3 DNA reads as TGTGCCAGCAGTTCCTTAGCGGGGGCCAAGGAGGAGACCCAGTACTTC. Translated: CASSSLAGAKEETQYF.

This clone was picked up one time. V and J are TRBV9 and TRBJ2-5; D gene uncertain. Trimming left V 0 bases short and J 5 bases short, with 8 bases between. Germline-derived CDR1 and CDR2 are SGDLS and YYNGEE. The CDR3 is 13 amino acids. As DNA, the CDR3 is TGTGCCAGCAGCGTAGGGGTCGGGGAGACCCAGTACTTC. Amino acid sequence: CASSVGVGETQYF. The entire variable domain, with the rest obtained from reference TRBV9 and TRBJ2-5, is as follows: DSGVTQTPKHLITATGQRVTLRCSPRSGDLSVYWYQQSLDQGLQFLIQYYNGEERAKGNILERFSAQQFPDLHSELNLSSLELGDSALYFCASSVGVGETQYFGPGTRLLVL.

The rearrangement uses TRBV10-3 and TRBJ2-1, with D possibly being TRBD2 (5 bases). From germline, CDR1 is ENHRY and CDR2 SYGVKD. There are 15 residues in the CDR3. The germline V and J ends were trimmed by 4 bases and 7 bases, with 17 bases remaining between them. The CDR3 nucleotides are TGTGCCATCAGTGGGGTTGGGCCCACGGGGAATGAGCAGTTCTTC. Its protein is CAISGVGPTGNEQFF.

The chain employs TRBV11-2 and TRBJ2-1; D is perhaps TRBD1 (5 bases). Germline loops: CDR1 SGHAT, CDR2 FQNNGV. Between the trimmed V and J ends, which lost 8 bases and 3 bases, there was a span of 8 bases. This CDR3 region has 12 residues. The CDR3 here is CASADSYNEQFF. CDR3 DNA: TGTGCCAGCGCAGACAGCTACAATGAGCAGTTCTTC.

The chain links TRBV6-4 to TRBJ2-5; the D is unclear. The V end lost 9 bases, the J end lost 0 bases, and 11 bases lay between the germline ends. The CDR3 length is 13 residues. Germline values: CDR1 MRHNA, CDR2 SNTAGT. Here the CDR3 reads CARTTEYQETQYF. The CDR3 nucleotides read TGTGCCAGAACAACGGAGTACCAAGAGACCCAGTACTTC.

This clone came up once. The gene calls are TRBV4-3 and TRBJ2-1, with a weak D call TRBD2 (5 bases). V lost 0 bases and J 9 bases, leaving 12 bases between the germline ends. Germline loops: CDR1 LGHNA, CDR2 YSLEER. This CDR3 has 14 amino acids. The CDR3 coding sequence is TGCGCCAGCAGCCAAGAGGCTAGCTTCGGTGAGCAGTTCTTC. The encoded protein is CASSQEASFGEQFF.

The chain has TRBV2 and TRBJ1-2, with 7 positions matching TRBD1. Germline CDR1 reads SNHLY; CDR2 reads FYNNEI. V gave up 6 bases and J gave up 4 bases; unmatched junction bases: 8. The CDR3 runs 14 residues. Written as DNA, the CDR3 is TGTGCCAGCAGGACCCGGGACAGTCTCTATGGCTACACCTTC. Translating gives CASRTRDSLYGYTF.

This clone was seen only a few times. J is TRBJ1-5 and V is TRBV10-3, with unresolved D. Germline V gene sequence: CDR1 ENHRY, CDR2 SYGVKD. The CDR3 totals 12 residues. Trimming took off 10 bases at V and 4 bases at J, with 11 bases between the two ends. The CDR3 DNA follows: TGTGCCACCGGGGAATCGAATCAGCCCCAGCATTTT. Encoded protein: CATGESNQPQHF.

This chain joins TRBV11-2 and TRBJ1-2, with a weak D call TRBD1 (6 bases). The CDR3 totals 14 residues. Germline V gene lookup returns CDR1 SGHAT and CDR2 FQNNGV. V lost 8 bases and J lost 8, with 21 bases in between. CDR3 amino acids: CASSSSQGIGGYTF. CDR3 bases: TGTGCCAGCTCTTCTTCGCAGGGGATCGGCGGCTACACCTTC.